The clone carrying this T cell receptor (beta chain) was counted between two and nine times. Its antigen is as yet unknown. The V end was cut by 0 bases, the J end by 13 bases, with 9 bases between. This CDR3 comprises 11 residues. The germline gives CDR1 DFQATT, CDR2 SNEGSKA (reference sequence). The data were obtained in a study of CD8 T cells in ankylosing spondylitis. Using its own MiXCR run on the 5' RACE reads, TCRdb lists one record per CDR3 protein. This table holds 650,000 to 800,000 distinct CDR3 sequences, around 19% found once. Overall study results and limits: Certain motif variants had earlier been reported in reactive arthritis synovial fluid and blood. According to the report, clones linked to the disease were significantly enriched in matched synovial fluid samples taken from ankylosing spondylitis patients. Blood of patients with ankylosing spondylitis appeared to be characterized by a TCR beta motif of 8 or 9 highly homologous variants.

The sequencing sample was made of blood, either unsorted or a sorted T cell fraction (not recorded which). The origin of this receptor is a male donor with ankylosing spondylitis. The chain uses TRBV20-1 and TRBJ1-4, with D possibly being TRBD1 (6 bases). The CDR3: CSARDRGGLFF. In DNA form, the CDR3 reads TGCAGTGCTAGAGATCGAGGGGGACTGTTTTTT.